Listed here is a single T cell receptor beta chain. Antigen specificity is unknown. This entry comes from a study of T cell responses to AZD1222 COVID-19 vaccine. For the study at large: Some second doses came at about 4 weeks and others at about 12 weeks; these were pooled.

Germline V gene data show CDR1 as SGHRS and CDR2 as YFSETQ. The CDR3 loop spans 17 amino acids. V dropped 3 bases and J dropped 0; count of bases not matched to a gene: 3. Profiling relied on immunoSEQ multiplex PCR, and the TCRdb table lists in-frame clones only, not all of them. The data hold around 180,000 clones, with almost 95% observed a single time. Notes on the study in general: Spike-specific TCR breadth rose after two AZD1222 doses, and depth rose as well. Baseline serostatus was positive in only a handful of AZD1222 recipients.

The input for sequencing was peripheral blood, taken on day 0 of AZD1222 vaccination. The rearrangement joins TRBV5-1 to TRBJ2-7; 16 bases are shared with TRBD2. This TCR was recovered from an adult in good health. This CDR3 is CASSSGTSGGVSYEQYF. The CDR3, as DNA: TGCGCCAGCAGCTCCGGGACTAGCGGGGGGGTCTCCTACGAGCAGTACTTC.